What follows is one TCR beta chain and its context. Its target is not known. TCRdb keeps only in-frame clones here, not all; method: immunoSEQ multiplex PCR. The sample has around 49,000 clones, approximately 77% seen once. The entry originates in a study of vaccination effects on CD4 cells after COVID-19. Culture proceeded for approximately nine days, and CD4+ T cells were then isolated. Participants completed two doses of the BNT162b2 or mRNA-1273 vaccine. The CDR3 totals 16 residues. With 8 bases removed from V and 7 bases from J, the gap between germline ends came to 26 bases. Germline CDR1 reads MNHEY; CDR2 reads SMNVEV (reference sequence).

J is TRBJ1-2 and V is TRBV27, with D maybe TRBD1 (6 bases). The receptor's source is a human donor who received a COVID-19 vaccine. Sample: CD4+ T cells from PBMCs cultured without peptide, taken after COVID-19 vaccination. This CDR3 reads CASSTASQGVSFGYTF. Here the CDR3 DNA reads TGTGCCAGCTCCACCGCCTCACAGGGCGTATCCTTTGGCTACACCTTC.